The source of this T cell receptor (beta chain) is a study of shared clonotypes between healthy human individuals. Study outcomes and limitations: The study sampled only blood, and tissue repertoires likely differ.

CD4+ cell separation produced CD45RA+ naive and CD45RA-negative memory subsets. Note on this clone: Its matching antigen is unknown.

At a deep level, the assay was run. Method: immunoSEQ multiplex PCR; TCRdb's copy keeps in-frame clones and lacks some. The sample shows around 700,000 clones, 72% of them seen only once. The CDR3 runs to 17 residues. The V segment lost 4 bases and the J segment 4 bases; nucleotides outside the gene matches: 15. Germline V gene data show CDR1 as MDHEN and CDR2 as SYDVKM. The chain recombines TRBV28 with TRBJ2-7, with TRBD2 matching 8 bases. The sequence was collected from a woman aged 25 to 39 in good health. Specimen: memory CD4+ T cells sorted from blood. Subset described: CD45RA-negative fraction. The CDR3 is CASSSGHGKRENYEQYF. The DNA for the CDR3 is TGTGCCAGCAGTTCGGGCCACGGTAAGCGGGAGAATTACGAGCAGTACTTC. The full variable domain, with the rest looked up from reference TRBV28 and TRBJ2-7, is DVKVTQSSRYLVKRTGEKVFLECVQDMDHENMFWYRQDPGLGLRLIYFSYDVKMKEKGDIPEGYSVSREKKERFSLILESASTNQTSMYLCASSSGHGKRENYEQYFGPGTRLTVT.